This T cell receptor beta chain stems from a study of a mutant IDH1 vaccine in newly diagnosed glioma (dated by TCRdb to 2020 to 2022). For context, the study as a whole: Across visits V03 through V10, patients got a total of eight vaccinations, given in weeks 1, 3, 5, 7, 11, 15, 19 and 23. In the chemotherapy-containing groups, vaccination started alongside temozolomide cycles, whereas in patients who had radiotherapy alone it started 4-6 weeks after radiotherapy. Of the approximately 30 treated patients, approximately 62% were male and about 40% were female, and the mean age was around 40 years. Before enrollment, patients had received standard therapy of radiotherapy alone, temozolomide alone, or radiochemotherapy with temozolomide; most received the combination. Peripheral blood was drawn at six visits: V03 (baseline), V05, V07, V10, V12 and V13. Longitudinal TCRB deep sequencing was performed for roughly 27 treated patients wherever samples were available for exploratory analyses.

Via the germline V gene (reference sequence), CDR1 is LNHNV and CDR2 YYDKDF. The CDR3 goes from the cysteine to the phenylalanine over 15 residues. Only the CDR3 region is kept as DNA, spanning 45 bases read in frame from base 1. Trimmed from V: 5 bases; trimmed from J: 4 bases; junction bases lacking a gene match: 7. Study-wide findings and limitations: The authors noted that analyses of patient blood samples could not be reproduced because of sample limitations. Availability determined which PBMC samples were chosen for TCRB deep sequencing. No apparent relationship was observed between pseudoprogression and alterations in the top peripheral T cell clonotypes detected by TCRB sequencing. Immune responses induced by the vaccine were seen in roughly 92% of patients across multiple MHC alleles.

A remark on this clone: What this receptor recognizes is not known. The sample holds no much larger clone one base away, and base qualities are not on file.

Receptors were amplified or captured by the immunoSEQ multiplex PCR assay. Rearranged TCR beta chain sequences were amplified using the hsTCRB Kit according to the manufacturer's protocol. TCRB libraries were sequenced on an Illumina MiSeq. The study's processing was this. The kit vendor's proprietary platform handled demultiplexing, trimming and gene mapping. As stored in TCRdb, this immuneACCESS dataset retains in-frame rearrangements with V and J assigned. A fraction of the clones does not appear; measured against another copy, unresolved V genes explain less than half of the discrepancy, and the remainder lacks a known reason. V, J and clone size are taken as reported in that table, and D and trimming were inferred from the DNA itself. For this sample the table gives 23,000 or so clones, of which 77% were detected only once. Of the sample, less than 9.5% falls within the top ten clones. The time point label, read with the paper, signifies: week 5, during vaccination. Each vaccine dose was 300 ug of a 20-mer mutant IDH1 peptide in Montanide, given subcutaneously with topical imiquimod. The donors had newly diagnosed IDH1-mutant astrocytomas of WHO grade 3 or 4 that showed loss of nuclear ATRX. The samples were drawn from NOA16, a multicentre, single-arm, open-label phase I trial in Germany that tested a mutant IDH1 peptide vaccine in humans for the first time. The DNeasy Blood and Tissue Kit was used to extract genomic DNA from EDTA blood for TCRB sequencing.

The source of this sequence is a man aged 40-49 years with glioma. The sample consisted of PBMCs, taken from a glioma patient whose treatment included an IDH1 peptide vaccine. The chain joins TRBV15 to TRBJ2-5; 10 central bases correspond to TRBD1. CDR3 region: CATSSRTGGAETQYF. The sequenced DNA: TGTGCCACCAGCTCCCGGACAGGGGGAGCAGAGACCCAGTACTTC.